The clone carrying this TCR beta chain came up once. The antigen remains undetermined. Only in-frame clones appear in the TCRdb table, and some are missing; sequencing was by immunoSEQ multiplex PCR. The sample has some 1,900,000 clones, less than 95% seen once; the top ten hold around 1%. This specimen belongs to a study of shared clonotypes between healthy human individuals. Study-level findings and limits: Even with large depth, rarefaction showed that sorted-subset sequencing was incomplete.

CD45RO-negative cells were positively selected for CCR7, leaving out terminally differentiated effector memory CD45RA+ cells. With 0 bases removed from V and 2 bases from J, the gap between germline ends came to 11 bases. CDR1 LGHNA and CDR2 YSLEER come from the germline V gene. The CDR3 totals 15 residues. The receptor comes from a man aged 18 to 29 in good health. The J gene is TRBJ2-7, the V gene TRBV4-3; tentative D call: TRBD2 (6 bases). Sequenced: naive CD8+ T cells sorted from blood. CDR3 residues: CASSQDLGGAYEQYF. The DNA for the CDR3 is TGCGCCAGCAGCCAAGATCTGGGCGGGGCCTACGAGCAGTACTTC.